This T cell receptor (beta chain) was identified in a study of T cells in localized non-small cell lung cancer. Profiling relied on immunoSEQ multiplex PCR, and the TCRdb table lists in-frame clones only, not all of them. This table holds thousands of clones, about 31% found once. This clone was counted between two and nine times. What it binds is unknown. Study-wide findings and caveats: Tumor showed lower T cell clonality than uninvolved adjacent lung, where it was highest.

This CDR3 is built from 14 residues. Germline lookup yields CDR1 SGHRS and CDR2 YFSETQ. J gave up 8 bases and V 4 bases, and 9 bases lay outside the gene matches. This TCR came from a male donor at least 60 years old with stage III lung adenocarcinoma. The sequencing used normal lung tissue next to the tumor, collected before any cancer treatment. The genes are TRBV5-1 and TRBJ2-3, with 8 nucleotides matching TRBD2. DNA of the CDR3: TGCGCCAGCAGCCTAAGCGGGAGTGTAGGTACGCAGTATTTT. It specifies CASSLSGSVGTQYF.